Listed below are T cell receptor beta chains from one sample, sequenced in a study of T cell repertoires in cytomegalovirus infection. One entry per CDR3 protein results from TCRdb running MiXCR on the reads. The table includes approximately 280,000 distinct CDR3 sequences, less than 25% detected once. These TCRs' antigens remain unknown. The sample in question was cultured PBMCs, obtained from culture after CMV antigen stimulation. The receptors were sampled from a human donor in good health (CMV status not recorded). Some clones in this sample may be carry-over from other donors' samples. Each CDR3 is given with its conserved first and last residue. The order of the fields is clone size, V gene, D gene, J gene, CDR3 protein, CDR3 DNA. The D gene is left open where the match is weak. Clone size is not always given. Where it is, it says once, few, many or a class for expanded clones.

>-|TRBV6-1|-|TRBJ2-3
CASRRTGTDTQYF
TGTGCCAGCAGACGGACAGGCACAGATACGCAGTATTTT
>-|TRBV11-2|TRBD2|TRBJ2-3
CASSLDSGGNTDTQYF
TGTGCCAGCAGCTTAGATAGCGGGGGGAACACAGATACGCAGTATTTT
>-|TRBV30|-|TRBJ1-2
CAWSGTDSNYGYTF
TGTGCCTGGAGCGGAACGGACAGTAACTATGGCTACACCTTC
>many|TRBV7-9|TRBD2|TRBJ2-1
CASSRAGGSYNEQFF
TGTGCCAGCAGCCGTGCGGGAGGGTCCTACAATGAGCAGTTCTTC
>-|TRBV7-9|-|TRBJ2-1
CASSSRGNDINEQFF
TGTGCCAGCAGCTCAAGGGGTAATGATATCAATGAGCAGTTCTTC
>-|TRBV19|TRBD2|TRBJ2-1
CASSAGRALNEQFF
TGTGCCAGTAGCGCCGGGAGGGCCTTGAATGAGCAGTTCTTC
>few|TRBV6-6|-|TRBJ1-2
CATPNRAGAYGYTF
TGTGCCACTCCAAACCGGGCAGGGGCTTATGGCTACACCTTC
>few|TRBV6-2/TRBV6-3|-|TRBJ2-1
CASSYSPGTILGKEQFF
TGTGCCAGCAGTTACTCCCCCGGGACAATCCTAGGCAAGGAGCAGTTCTTC
>-|TRBV19|-|TRBJ1-5
CASSRSGPGNQPQHF
TGTGCCAGTAGTCGGTCAGGCCCAGGCAATCAGCCCCAGCATTTT
>once|TRBV2|-|TRBJ1-2
CASSELQGNYGYTF
TGTGCCAGCAGTGAGCTCCAGGGGAACTATGGCTACACCTTC
>-|TRBV12-3/TRBV12-4|-|TRBJ1-1
CASSPPNRGRAEAFF
TGTGCCAGCAGTCCGCCTAATCGGGGTCGGGCTGAAGCTTTCTTT
>-|TRBV5-5|-|TRBJ2-1
CASNGRGSSYNEQFF
TGTGCCAGCAACGGACGTGGAAGCTCCTACAATGAGCAGTTCTTC
>many|TRBV6-5|-|TRBJ1-1
CASSYLGNQAFF
TGTGCCAGCAGTTACCTAGGGAATCAAGCTTTCTTT
>-|TRBV6-5|-|TRBJ2-2
CASRVALNTGELFF
TGTGCCAGCAGGGTAGCGCTGAACACCGGGGAGCTGTTTTTT
>many|TRBV7-9|-|TRBJ1-2
CASSLLHWNGYTF
TGTGCCAGCAGCTTACTCCACTGGAATGGCTACACCTTC
>few|TRBV6-2/TRBV6-3|-|TRBJ2-2
CASSKPGYTGELFF
TGTGCCAGCAGTAAGCCGGGGTACACCGGGGAGCTGTTTTTT
>many|TRBV7-9|-|TRBJ1-2
CASSLGFTEYYGYTF
TGTGCCAGCAGCTTAGGATTCACAGAGTACTATGGCTACACCTTC
>-|TRBV6-5|-|TRBJ2-3
CASSYSSAPSTDTQYF
TGTGCCAGCAGTTACTCGAGCGCTCCTAGCACAGATACGCAGTATTTT
>-|TRBV12-3/TRBV12-4|-|TRBJ1-1
CASSFGVDTEAFF
TGTGCCAGCAGTTTTGGGGTCGACACTGAAGCTTTCTTT
>-|TRBV12-3/TRBV12-4|-|TRBJ1-6
CASSRGVYNSPLHF
TGTGCCAGCAGTCGAGGGGTCTATAATTCACCCCTCCACTTT
>many|TRBV7-2|-|TRBJ1-5
CASSLVSGTAQPQHF
TGTGCCAGCAGCTTAGTTTCAGGGACGGCTCAGCCCCAGCATTTT
>-|TRBV7-2|-|TRBJ2-1
CASSLIGGFEQFF
TGTGCCAGCAGCTTAATAGGCGGGTTTGAGCAGTTCTTC
>many|TRBV11-2|TRBD1|TRBJ1-5
CASSPGQGRESNQPQHF
TGTGCCAGCAGCCCGGGACAGGGGAGGGAGAGCAATCAGCCCCAGCATTTT
>many|TRBV7-8|-|TRBJ2-2
CASTLEGGHRSTGELFF
TGTGCCAGCACCCTCGAGGGTGGTCATCGAAGCACCGGGGAGCTGTTTTTT
>-|TRBV10-3|-|TRBJ1-5
CAISESRDSNQPQHF
TGTGCCATCAGTGAGTCGCGGGATAGCAATCAGCCCCAGCATTTT
>many|TRBV7-3|-|TRBJ2-5
CASSSQGQMQETQYF
TGTGCCAGCAGCTCCCAAGGACAGATGCAAGAGACCCAGTACTTC
>-|TRBV6-2/TRBV6-3|-|TRBJ1-2
CASLNGAVAMSYTF
TGTGCCAGCCTAAATGGGGCCGTTGCCATGAGCTACACCTTC
>-|TRBV6-2/TRBV6-3|-|TRBJ2-5
CASSYLAGRGETQYF
TGTGCCAGCAGTTACTTGGCGGGAAGGGGAGAGACCCAGTACTTC
>few|TRBV4-1|TRBD2|TRBJ2-3
CASSQDPGLAGADTQYF
TGCGCCAGCAGCCAAGATCCCGGCCTAGCGGGAGCAGATACGCAGTATTTT
>-|TRBV20-1|-|TRBJ2-7
CSALRGIQSEQYF
TGCAGTGCCCTAAGGGGTATCCAAAGCGAGCAGTACTTC
>-|TRBV29-1|TRBD2|TRBJ2-1
CSVEEVGLASGRDEQFF
TGCAGCGTTGAAGAAGTCGGTCTGGCTAGCGGGAGAGATGAGCAGTTCTTC
>few|TRBV6-2/TRBV6-3|-|TRBJ1-1
CAIQGGFLGDREAFF
TGTGCCATACAAGGAGGGTTCCTAGGGGACCGTGAAGCTTTCTTT
>many|TRBV12-3/TRBV12-4|-|TRBJ2-3
CASSAGTAGRAIDTQYF
TGTGCCAGCAGTGCGGGTACGGCGGGGAGAGCAATAGATACGCAGTATTTT
>few|TRBV4-2|-|TRBJ1-5
CASSQEGFDDQPQHF
TGTGCCAGCAGCCAAGAAGGGTTTGACGATCAGCCCCAGCATTTT
>-|TRBV7-2|-|TRBJ2-7
CASSRWTSYEQYF
TGTGCCAGCAGCCGCTGGACCTCCTACGAGCAGTACTTC
>many|TRBV7-2|-|TRBJ2-7
CASAGNYEQYF
TGTGCCAGCGCCGGTAACTACGAGCAGTACTTC
>many|TRBV6-1|TRBD2|TRBJ2-2
CASSHAGLAGATGELFF
TGTGCCAGCAGTCACGCAGGACTAGCGGGGGCCACCGGGGAGCTGTTTTTT
>few|TRBV6-5|TRBD1|TRBJ1-1
CASSSPGQGPGIIEAFF
TGTGCCAGCAGTTCGCCGGGACAGGGTCCCGGTATAATTGAAGCTTTCTTT
>many|TRBV7-2|-|TRBJ2-1
CASSFDSVYNEQFF
TGTGCCAGCAGCTTCGACTCCGTCTACAATGAGCAGTTCTTC
>-|TRBV6-6|-|TRBJ1-5
CASSSVFPGQGQPQHF
TGTGCCAGCAGCTCCGTTTTCCCGGGCCAAGGTCAGCCCCAGCATTTT
>few|TRBV6-2/TRBV6-3|-|TRBJ2-2
CASTTDSTGELFF
TGTGCCAGCACCACGGACTCCACCGGGGAGCTGTTTTTT
>many|TRBV5-1|-|TRBJ1-5
CASSLDGNQPQHF
TGTGCCAGCAGTTTAGACGGCAATCAGCCCCAGCATTTT
>many|TRBV7-2|-|TRBJ2-1
CASSLAFGGGTRYNEQFF
TGTGCCAGCAGCTTAGCGTTCGGGGGCGGGACCCGATACAATGAGCAGTTCTTC
>-|TRBV7-2|TRBD2|TRBJ2-3
CASSSSQGGTDTQYF
TGTGCCAGCAGCTCCTCGCAGGGAGGGACAGATACGCAGTATTTT